The following is a TCR beta chain sequence with its context. Per the study methods: Amplification from reference gene primers served as the basis for estimated nucleated cell counts. The assay was immunoSEQ multiplex PCR, and TCRdb's table has in-frame clones only and misses some. The D gene and trimming were derived from the DNA, and the V and J assignments and clone size from that table. Of 250,000 to 400,000 clones listed, 88% are singletons. Enrollment of patients from Seattle took place during active infection, with longitudinal follow-up. The data derive from a study of blood T cell repertoires in COVID-19. This CDR3 spans 13 amino acids. CDR1 is SGHNT, CDR2 YYREEE, per germline (reference sequence). The trim removed 6 bases at V and 4 bases at J, leaving 6 bases unmatched.

This TCR derives from a woman aged 25 to 39 with COVID-19, enrolled during active disease. This chain links TRBV5-4 with TRBJ1-1; TRBD1 aligns across 7 bases. Source material: peripheral blood. CDR3 bases: TGTGCCAGCACCAATTCAGGGGGCACTGAAGCTTTCTTT. The encoded protein is CASTNSGGTEAFF.